Presented here are 4 T cell receptor beta chains from one specimen sequenced in a study of graft-versus-host responses after intestinal transplantation. The repertoire was sequenced with immunoSEQ multiplex PCR; TCRdb's copy has only in-frame clones and lacks some. Altogether 55,000 to 85,000 clones are present, roughly 90% being singletons, with the ten largest covering roughly 2.6%. No antigen has been identified for these receptors. Here the sequenced sample was unstimulated CD8+ T cells sorted from spleen or lymph node cells, taken before intestinal transplant. These receptors were obtained from a human donor who received an intestinal transplant.

This clone has more than one count but fewer than ten. The chain combines TRBV19 with TRBJ1-2, with TRBD1 matching over 7 bases. The germline gives CDR1 LNHDA, CDR2 SQIVND (reference sequence). Trimming took 8 bases from V and 2 from J; bases not matched to a gene: 5. The CDR3 is 13 residues long. This CDR3 is CASWDSSNYGYTF. As DNA, the CDR3 is TGTGCCAGTTGGGACAGTTCCAACTATGGCTACACCTTC. Together with reference TRBV19 and TRBJ1-2, the CDR3 gives the full variable domain: DGGITQSPKYLFRKEGQNVTLSCEQNLNHDAMYWYRQDPGQGLRLIYYSQIVNDFQKGDIAEGYSVSREKKESFPLTVTSAQKNPTAFYLCASWDSSNYGYTFGSGTRLTVV.

This chain connects TRBV6-1 to TRBJ1-1; D gene unclear. Trimming pared 5 bases from V and 4 bases from J, leaving 5 bases between. Looked up from germline, CDR1 is MNHNS and CDR2 is SASEGT. The CDR3 loop spans 11 amino acids. The CDR3 region has the DNA TGTGCCAGCAGTTACGGCACTGAAGCTTTCTTT. Amino acids: CASSYGTEAFF.

V is TRBV28 and J is TRBJ1-5; 9 bases match TRBD1. Trimming took 1 base from V and 4 from J; bases not matched to a gene: 11. This CDR3 has 18 amino acids. Germline CDR1 is MDHEN and CDR2 is SYDVKM. CDR3 DNA: TGTGCCAGCAGTTTATTGGGACAGGGCGCGCCATTGAATCAGCCCCAGCATTTT. Its protein product is CASSLLGQGAPLNQPQHF.

V and J are TRBV4-1 and TRBJ1-6; 7 bases map to TRBD1. This CDR3 spans 18 amino acids. The trim removed 2 bases at V and 0 bases at J, leaving 7 bases unmatched. CDR1 and CDR2 from the germline V gene are MGHRA and YSYEKL. The CDR3 region is CASSQPTGLSSYNSPLHF. The CDR3 DNA follows: TGCGCCAGCAGCCAACCGACAGGGTTGAGCTCCTATAATTCACCCCTCCACTTT.